One and the same sample provided the 15 T cell receptor beta chains below, sequenced in a study of cytomegalovirus exposure and HLA in healthy donors. With 60 Vbeta and 13 Jbeta primers, the PCR was carried out. Using immunoSEQ multiplex PCR, the repertoire was profiled, and TCRdb retains in-frame clones only, with some absent. In the table there are about 120,000 clones, roughly 80% of which are singletons. The sample consisted of PBMCs. The receptor source for this set is a female donor in good health and CMV-seropositive.

There are a few counts of this clone. This chain links TRBV15 with TRBJ1-2; D unresolved. Looked up from germline, CDR1 is LNHNV and CDR2 is YYDKDF (reference sequence). This CDR3 has 15 amino acids. The V end was cut by 0 bases, the J end by 8 bases, with 16 bases between. The CDR3 DNA reads as TGTGCCACCAGCAGAGATAGCGGGGTCCTCGGGGGCTACACCTTC. This sequence encodes CATSRDSGVLGGYTF. Variable domain in full (rest from reference TRBV15 and TRBJ1-2): DAMVIQNPRYQVTQFGKPVTLSCSQTLNHNVMYWYQQKSSQAPKLLFHYYDKDFNNEADTPDNFQSRRPNTSFCFLDIRSPGLGDTAMYLCATSRDSGVLGGYTFGSGTRLTVV.

This clone was recorded a few times. This rearrangement joins TRBV9 to TRBJ1-1; 8 nucleotides agree with TRBD1. Trimming removed 0 bases from V and 4 bases from J; junction bases left unmatched: 8. Germline CDR1 SGDLS, CDR2 YYNGEE. CDR3 length: 16 residues. The CDR3 reads CASSVDPGGGGTEAFF. Here the CDR3 DNA reads TGTGCCAGCAGCGTAGATCCAGGGGGCGGAGGCACTGAAGCTTTCTTT.

This chain connects TRBV4-3 to TRBJ2-5; 10 bases are shared with TRBD2. The germline V gene encodes CDR1 LGHNA and CDR2 YSLEER. J gave up 5 bases and V 4 bases, and 10 bases lay outside the gene matches. The CDR3 runs 16 residues. The chain's CDR3 is CASSLRTSGDSETQYF. CDR3 bases: TGCGCCAGCAGCCTCCGGACTAGCGGCGATTCGGAGACCCAGTACTTC.

The rearrangement uses TRBV2 and TRBJ1-2; 8 nucleotides line up with TRBD1. The CDR3 totals 14 residues. Germline V gene data show CDR1 as SNHLY and CDR2 as FYNNEI. V lost 4 bases and J lost 2; bases outside the gene matches: 3. The CDR3 coding sequence is TGTGCCAGCAGTGGGGACAGGACAAACTATGGCTACACCTTC. As protein: CASSGDRTNYGYTF.

The genes are TRBV6-5 and TRBJ1-3, with D maybe TRBD1 (6 bases). The CDR3 covers 14 residues. V was trimmed by 9 bases and J by 0 bases, leaving 12 bases between them. Germline CDR1 is MNHEY and CDR2 is SVGAGI. The chain's CDR3 is CASRQEFSGNTIYF. In DNA form, the CDR3 reads TGTGCCAGTCGACAGGAATTCTCTGGAAACACCATATATTTT.

The chain carries TRBV30 and TRBJ1-5; TRBD1 might be the D (5 bases). From germline, CDR1 is GTSNPN and CDR2 SVGIG (reference sequence). The CDR3 extends over 15 amino acids. V dropped 0 bases and J dropped 3 bases, with 12 bases sitting between them. This CDR3 is CAWSVPGRDNQPQHF. The CDR3 region has the DNA TGTGCCTGGAGTGTCCCAGGCAGGGACAATCAGCCCCAGCATTTT.

This clone was counted a single time. The rearrangement uses TRBV4-1 and TRBJ2-3; perhaps TRBD2 as D (6 bases). The CDR3 totals 16 residues. The V and J ends lost 2 bases and 8 bases respectively, with 20 bases between them. CDR1 and CDR2 (germline): MGHRA, YSYEKL. This CDR3 reads CASSQPPGLPSSTQYF. The CDR3 DNA is TGCGCCAGCAGCCAACCACCGGGACTCCCTTCGAGTACGCAGTATTTT.

This chain's CDR3 is CASSSGQIRANEKLFF. Here the CDR3 DNA reads TGCGCCAGCAGCTCGGGACAGATTCGGGCTAATGAAAAACTGTTTTTT. The rearrangement uses TRBV5-1 and TRBJ1-4; TRBD1 agrees at 7 bases. Per the germline V gene, CDR1 is SGHRS and CDR2 is YFSETQ. Germline trimming cut 3 bases from V and 3 bases from J; bases unmatched to any gene: 8. The CDR3 spans 16 residues.

The V gene is TRBV18, the J gene TRBJ1-5; 11 bases align to TRBD1. Germline values: CDR1 KGHSH, CDR2 LQKENI. J gave up 6 bases and V 6 bases, and 4 bases lay outside the gene matches. The CDR3 spans 14 residues. This CDR3 reads CASSRTGGGQPQHF. The CDR3 DNA reads as TGTGCCAGCTCGCGGACAGGGGGCGGTCAGCCCCAGCATTTT.

This rearrangement joins TRBV7-9 to TRBJ1-6; 8 bases map to TRBD1. The trim removed 4 bases at V and 10 bases at J, leaving 3 bases unmatched. The CDR3 contains 13 residues. Germline V gene sequence: CDR1 SEHNR, CDR2 FQNEAQ (reference sequence). The CDR3 reads CASSSTGGSPLHF. For the CDR3, the DNA is TGTGCCAGCAGCTCAACAGGGGGGTCACCCCTCCACTTT.

The CDR3, as DNA: TGTGCCAGTAGTACCCGCGGAGGGGCCTGGGAGACCCAGTACTTC. The encoded protein is CASSTRGGAWETQYF. The J gene is TRBJ2-5, the V gene TRBV19; weak D call: TRBD2 (6 bases). CDR1 and CDR2 from the germline V gene are LNHDA and SQIVND (reference sequence). Trimming pared 4 bases from V and 5 bases from J, leaving 17 bases between. CDR3 size: 15 residues.

This chain connects TRBV2 to TRBJ1-1; D gene unclear. CDR1 is SNHLY and CDR2 is FYNNEI in the germline V gene. The CDR3 runs 13 residues. Trimming took off 4 bases at V and 1 base at J, with 7 bases between the two ends. The CDR3 coding sequence is TGTGCCAGCAGTGGTAGAAGGAACACTGAAGCTTTCTTT. It codes for CASSGRRNTEAFF.

The chain couples TRBV7-3 to TRBJ2-3; 9 nucleotides align to TRBD2. CDR1 and CDR2 (germline): SGHTA, FQGTGA. The CDR3 is 14 residues long. Trimming at V came to 1 base and at J to 6 bases, leaving 2 bases not matched to a gene. The CDR3: CASSLKTSGDTQYF. CDR3 sequence (DNA): TGTGCCAGCAGCTTAAAAACTAGCGGGGATACGCAGTATTTT. The full variable domain, rest sourced from reference TRBV7-3 and TRBJ2-3, is GAGVSQTPSNKVTEKGKYVELRCDPISGHTALYWYRQSLGQGPEFLIYFQGTGAADDSGLPNDRFFAVRPEGSVSTLKIQRTERGDSAVYLCASSLKTSGDTQYFGPGTRLTVL.

This sequence joins TRBV7-3 and TRBJ2-3, with 8 nucleotides matching TRBD1. Germline V gene lookup returns CDR1 SGHTA and CDR2 FQGTGA. This CDR3 region has 17 residues. The trim removed 2 bases at V and 8 bases at J, leaving 15 bases unmatched. In DNA, the CDR3 is TGTGCCAGCAGCTTAGGAATTTCAGGGGGCGAGGGTCGTACGCAGTATTTT. This sequence encodes CASSLGISGGEGRTQYF. Complete variable domain (other parts from reference TRBV7-3 and TRBJ2-3): GAGVSQTPSNKVTEKGKYVELRCDPISGHTALYWYRQSLGQGPEFLIYFQGTGAADDSGLPNDRFFAVRPEGSVSTLKIQRTERGDSAVYLCASSLGISGGEGRTQYFGPGTRLTVL.

This chain links TRBV6-5 with TRBJ1-1, with 10 bases matching TRBD1. J was trimmed by 3 bases and V by 4 bases; bases with no gene match: 8. This CDR3 has 16 amino acids. CDR1 is MNHEY, CDR2 SVGAGI, per germline. CDR3 region: CASSSPGTGADTEAFF. The CDR3 DNA sequence: TGTGCCAGCAGTTCCCCCGGGACAGGGGCGGACACTGAAGCTTTCTTT.